By share of the sample, the clone carrying this T cell receptor (beta chain) is medium-sized (0.01 to 0.1%). Its antigen remains unknown. The data are from a study of T cell repertoires in aging, cancer and after chemotherapy. Study context: Glioblastoma patients receiving temozolomide-based therapy gave paired samples before and after chemotherapy.

The template was genomic DNA from peripheral blood, not RNA. Findings and limits, study-wide: Untreated cancer patients had significantly lower blood TCR diversity than age-matched healthy donors. Across the chemotherapy interval, each cancer cohort showed higher median generation probability, suggesting thymic rebound. Healthy donors lost TCR diversity with age mainly through richness, cancer patients through richness and evenness.

A mixed TRB-A/B primer pool amplified rearranged TRB by multiplex touch-down PCR. TCRdb ran MiXCR on the multiplex PCR reads and lists one entry per CDR3 protein. The table has around 1,800 distinct CDR3 sequences, 20% to 25% seen once. This clonotype was obtained from a human donor with a solid tumor. Sequencing was performed on blood.

This CDR3 reads CASSPRGGKTYEQYF. As DNA, the CDR3 is TGTGCCAGCAGCCCAAGAGGGGGCAAAACCTACGAGCAGTACTTC. This chain connects TRBV6-5 to TRBJ2-7; 7 nucleotides align to TRBD1. J was trimmed by 2 bases and V by 6 bases; bases with no gene match: 10. CDR1 and CDR2 from the germline V gene are MNHEY and SVGAGI. This CDR3 has 15 amino acids.